The rows below give T cell receptor beta chains drawn from one sample of a study of CD8+CD57+ T cells in acquired aplastic anemia. From the reads, TCRdb called clonotypes with MiXCR, one entry per CDR3 protein. The sample consists of tens of thousands of distinct CDR3 sequences, 65% to 70% of them appearing once. Material: sorted CD4+, CD8+, or CD8+CD57+ T cells (not recorded which) from PBMCs. These receptors all come from a human donor in good health, serving as a control. The CDR3 runs from the conserved cysteine through the conserved F or W. The order of the fields is D gene, clone size, J gene, V gene, CDR3 DNA, CDR3 protein. D genes are given only for firm matches. Some rows have no size entry. The others give once, few or many, or a class for an expanded clone.

d_gene: TRBD1
abundance: few
j_gene: TRBJ2-7
v_gene: TRBV7-8
CDR3nt: TGTGCCAGCACCCCTGTAGGACAGGGTATGACCGAGCAGTACTTC
CDR3aa: CASTPVGQGMTEQYF

d_gene: .
abundance: .
j_gene: TRBJ1-1
v_gene: TRBV7-6
CDR3nt: TGTGCCAGCAGCGAAAGGGTCCAGGGAGGAGCTTTCTTT
CDR3aa: CASSERVQGGAFF

d_gene: .
abundance: many
j_gene: TRBJ2-5
v_gene: TRBV4-1
CDR3nt: TGCGCCAGCAGCTTCATGGAGGGGATTAAAGAGACCCAGTACTTC
CDR3aa: CASSFMEGIKETQYF

d_gene: TRBD1
abundance: .
j_gene: TRBJ1-2
v_gene: TRBV4-1
CDR3nt: TGCGCCAGCAGCCAACTGGACAGGCGCACCTTC
CDR3aa: CASSQLDRRTF

d_gene: .
abundance: .
j_gene: TRBJ1-5
v_gene: TRBV2
CDR3nt: TGTGCCAGCAGTCCTAGCTACGGGAATCAGCCCCAGCACTTT
CDR3aa: CASSPSYGNQPQHF

d_gene: .
abundance: many
j_gene: TRBJ1-4
v_gene: TRBV20-1
CDR3nt: TGCAGTGCTAGAGATCTGAAGGGTCTTATAACAACTAATGAAAAACTGTTTTTT
CDR3aa: CSARDLKGLITTNEKLFF

d_gene: .
abundance: .
j_gene: TRBJ2-2
v_gene: TRBV7-2
CDR3nt: TGTGCCAGCAGCTTTCACGGATCCGGGGAGCTGTTTTTT
CDR3aa: CASSFHGSGELFF

d_gene: .
abundance: few
j_gene: TRBJ1-2
v_gene: TRBV7-2
CDR3nt: TGTGCCAGCAGCTTAATGATGCGACGGGGGAATGACTACACCTTC
CDR3aa: CASSLMMRRGNDYTF

d_gene: .
abundance: .
j_gene: TRBJ1-3
v_gene: TRBV19
CDR3nt: TGTGCCAGTAGTACGCGGGACGTTGGAAACACCATATATTTT
CDR3aa: CASSTRDVGNTIYF

d_gene: .
abundance: many
j_gene: TRBJ1-1
v_gene: TRBV6-5
CDR3nt: TGTGCCAGCAGTTACTCGAGGGTGCTGGGCACTGAAGCTTTCTTT
CDR3aa: CASSYSRVLGTEAFF

d_gene: .
abundance: .
j_gene: TRBJ2-1
v_gene: TRBV15
CDR3nt: TGTGCCACCAGCGGAGGGACAGTAGGCTACAATGAGCAGTTCTTC
CDR3aa: CATSGGTVGYNEQFF

d_gene: .
abundance: .
j_gene: TRBJ1-4
v_gene: TRBV10-3
CDR3nt: TGTGCCAGCAGTGAATTAAGCGAAAAACTGTTTTTT
CDR3aa: CASSELSEKLFF